What follows are 18 T cell receptor beta chains derived from one specimen sequenced in a study of T-cell memory formation after mild COVID-19. TCRdb reanalysed the 5' RACE reads using MiXCR and keeps one entry per CDR3 protein. Seen here are just over 60,000 distinct CDR3 sequences, less than 9.5% observed once, and the top ten hold 0.95% to 1.3%. The source material was PBMCs or a T cell subset sorted from them (not recorded which). These receptors all stem from a man aged 18-30 years who had mild COVID-19 (a few samples of this study predate the infection). Cell type and time point are not known.

This clonotype came up a few times. The chain links TRBV4-3 to TRBJ2-1, with TRBD2 identical over 14 bases. Trimming cost V 4 bases and J 0 bases; bases outside gene matches: 2. Germline lookup yields CDR1 LGHNA and CDR2 YSLEER. This CDR3 contains 17 residues. The CDR3 is CASSRGLAGDSYNEQFF. As DNA, the CDR3 is TGCGCCAGCAGCCGGGGACTAGCGGGGGACTCCTACAATGAGCAGTTCTTC.

The chain has TRBV19 and TRBJ2-1; D is unclear. V lost 7 bases and J 4 bases, leaving 17 bases between the germline ends. CDR1 is LNHDA and CDR2 is SQIVND in the germline V gene (reference sequence). This CDR3 comprises 15 residues. The CDR3 is CASTPRLSPYNEQFF. CDR3 sequence (DNA): TGTGCCAGTACTCCTCGGCTGTCTCCTTACAATGAGCAGTTCTTC.

This clonotype was seen many times. This chain links TRBV7-9 with TRBJ2-5, with TRBD1 identical over 10 bases. The V gene end was trimmed by 5 bases and the J gene end by 1 base; junction bases not matched to a gene: 4. The CDR3 has 15 amino acids. Germline CDR1 is SEHNR and CDR2 is FQNEAQ (reference sequence). The CDR3 sequence: CASSPGTGVQETQYF. The CDR3 coding sequence is TGTGCCAGCAGCCCCGGGACAGGGGTCCAAGAGACCCAGTACTTC.

The chain links TRBV7-2 to TRBJ2-2; possibly TRBD2 for D (6 bases). Germline CDR1 reads SGHTA; CDR2 reads FQGNSA. V was cut by 3 bases and J by 7 bases, with 15 bases left in between. The CDR3 loop spans 15 amino acids. The CDR3: CASSLAGTYHGELFF. In DNA form, the CDR3 reads TGTGCCAGCAGCTTGGCAGGGACTTATCACGGGGAGCTGTTTTTT.

This clonotype was detected a few times. This chain links TRBV5-4 with TRBJ2-3, with 11 bases identical to TRBD2. Germline CDR1 is SGHNT and CDR2 is YYREEE (reference sequence). V lost 3 bases and J lost 1; bases outside the gene matches: 1. The CDR3 contains 15 residues. This chain's CDR3 is CASSSGLAGTDTQYF. The CDR3 bases are TGTGCCAGCAGCTCGGGACTAGCGGGCACAGATACGCAGTATTTT.

Only a few counts were recorded for this clonotype. The gene calls are TRBV6-2 or TRBV6-3 and TRBJ2-3; D is unresolved. The CDR3 consists of 13 residues. Trimming stripped 0 bases from V and 2 bases from J, with 3 bases between. Germline assignment: CDR1 MNHEY and CDR2 SVGEGT. The CDR3 DNA sequence: TGTGCCAGCAGTTACTCGAACACAGATACGCAGTATTTT. Protein sequence: CASSYSNTDTQYF.

This clonotype was observed a few times. The chain joins TRBV18 to TRBJ2-7, with 10 nucleotides matching TRBD1. In germline, CDR1 is KGHSH, CDR2 LQKENI. CDR3 length: 14 residues. The trim removed 3 bases at V and 5 bases at J, leaving 4 bases unmatched. The CDR3 region has the DNA TGTGCCAGCTCACCCCGACAGGGGGCCGACGAGCAGTACTTC. Its translation is CASSPRQGADEQYF.

The chain recombines TRBV4-3 with TRBJ2-3, with D possibly being TRBD1 (5 bases). The CDR3 has 13 amino acids. V lost 0 bases and J lost 5, with 6 bases in between. The germline V gene encodes CDR1 LGHNA and CDR2 YSLEER. The CDR3 sequence: CASSQEGVDTQYF. The CDR3 coding sequence is TGCGCCAGCAGCCAAGAAGGGGTAGATACGCAGTATTTT.

Regarding this clonotype: The junction departs from the called germline gene at one end, perhaps through a read error. The J gene is TRBJ2-7, the V gene TRBV5-1; D may match TRBD1 or TRBD2 (5 bases each). The CDR3 spans 15 residues. CDR1 and CDR2 from the germline V gene are SGHRS and YFSETQ. CDR3 sequence reads: CARSLDTGPFYEQYF. For the CDR3, the DNA is TGCGCCAGAAGCTTGGATACGGGACCTTTCTACGAGCAGTACTTC.

This clonotype was picked up a small number of times. The chain combines TRBV6-6 with TRBJ2-5; D uncertain. The CDR3 consists of 12 residues. Germline assignment: CDR1 MNHNY and CDR2 SVGAGI (reference sequence). Trimming removed 6 bases at V and 4 bases at J, with 9 bases between. This CDR3 is CASRRGSETQYF. Here the CDR3 DNA reads TGTGCCAGCAGGAGAGGTTCAGAGACCCAGTACTTC.

Details on this clonotype: One end of the junction does not line up with germline, which may come from a read error. The V gene is TRBV7-2, the J gene TRBJ2-1, with 9 nucleotides matching TRBD1. The germline V gene has CDR1 SGHTA and CDR2 FQGNSA. This CDR3 has 12 residues. The CDR3 spells CASSLEGTGRIF. CDR3 DNA sequence: TGTGCCAGCAGCTTAGAGGGGACAGGGCGGATCTTC.

The chain recombines TRBV9 with TRBJ2-2; no reliable D call. From germline, CDR1 is SGDLS and CDR2 YYNGEE. The CDR3 has 13 amino acids. V was shortened by 4 bases and J by 4 bases, with 8 bases between the two germline ends. The CDR3 spells CASSSRITGELFF. CDR3 bases: TGTGCCAGCAGCTCTCGGATCACCGGGGAGCTGTTTTTT. The full variable domain, rest sourced from reference TRBV9 and TRBJ2-2, is DSGVTQTPKHLITATGQRVTLRCSPRSGDLSVYWYQQSLDQGLQFLIQYYNGEERAKGNILERFSAQQFPDLHSELNLSSLELGDSALYFCASSSRITGELFFGEGSRLTVL.

This clonotype has just a few counts. The chain combines TRBV20-1 with TRBJ1-4; D not resolved. The CDR3 contains 14 residues. CDR1 is DFQATT, CDR2 SNEGSKA, per germline (reference sequence). The V and J ends lost 0 bases and 8 bases respectively, with 13 bases between them. The CDR3 region has the DNA TGCAGTGCTAGAGATCCGGGGATGGGGGAAAAACTGTTTTTT. Translated, it gives CSARDPGMGEKLFF.

This chain links TRBV14 with TRBJ2-5; tentative D call: TRBD2 (5 bases). Germline values: CDR1 SGHDN, CDR2 FVKESK. The CDR3 has 16 residues. The V end was cut by 0 bases, the J end by 5 bases, with 16 bases between. This CDR3 is CASSQENRGSRETQYF. The CDR3 coding sequence is TGTGCCAGCAGCCAAGAGAACCGGGGTTCAAGGGAGACCCAGTACTTC.

The chain uses TRBV6-5 and TRBJ1-6; perhaps TRBD1 as D (5 bases). This CDR3 spans 13 amino acids. Germline V gives CDR1 MNHEY, CDR2 SVGAGI. V was pared by 6 bases and J by 9 bases, with 12 bases between. This CDR3 reads CASSPQGSSPLHF. Here the CDR3 DNA reads TGTGCCAGCAGCCCTCAGGGTAGTTCACCCCTCCACTTT.

This clonotype was detected a few times. Sequence at one end of the junction differs from germline and may be a read error. The chain joins TRBV7-9 to TRBJ2-5; tentatively, D is TRBD2 (6 bases). CDR1 and CDR2 from the germline V gene are SEHNR and FQNEAQ (reference sequence). This CDR3 contains 13 residues. The DNA of the CDR3 is TGTGCCAGCGGACTACCGACCCAAGTGACCCAGTACTTC. Translated: CASGLPTQVTQYF. The full variable domain, rest sourced from reference TRBV7-9 and TRBJ2-5, is DTGVSQNPRHKITKRGQNVTFRCDPISEHNRLYWYRQTLGQGPEFLTYFQNEAQLEKSRLLSDRFSAERPKGSFSTLEIQRTEQGDSAMYLCASGLPTQVTQYFGPGTRLLVL.

There are a few counts of this clonotype. The chain couples TRBV7-9 to TRBJ2-1; D is undetermined. The CDR3 consists of 12 residues. Trimming stripped 6 bases from V and 5 bases from J, with 8 bases between. Germline V gives CDR1 SEHNR, CDR2 FQNEAQ (reference sequence). The CDR3 sequence is CASRSVDNEQFF. CDR3 DNA: TGTGCCAGCAGGAGTGTCGACAATGAGCAGTTCTTC. Supplemented by reference TRBV7-9 and TRBJ2-1, the full variable domain reads DTGVSQNPRHKITKRGQNVTFRCDPISEHNRLYWYRQTLGQGPEFLTYFQNEAQLEKSRLLSDRFSAERPKGSFSTLEIQRTEQGDSAMYLCASRSVDNEQFFGPGTRLTVL.

This clonotype has only a few counts. The chain carries TRBV30 and TRBJ1-2, with D hard to call. The CDR3 is 11 residues long. Trimming removed 2 bases at V and 7 bases at J, with 8 bases between. CDR1 and CDR2 (germline): GTSNPN, SVGIG (reference sequence). The CDR3 protein is CAWSNFGGYTF. Written as DNA, the CDR3 is TGTGCCTGGAGTAACTTTGGTGGCTACACCTTC.